The clone carrying this T cell receptor (beta chain) was counted many times. The antigen is undetermined. The CDR3 sequence is 13 residues long. V lost 1 base and J 3 bases, leaving 10 bases between the germline ends. Per the germline V gene, CDR1 is SQVTM and CDR2 is ANQGSEA. The sample originates from a study of T-cell reconstitution after alpha-beta-depleted transplantation in children. Study results and limitations: Some patients showed high day-60 TCRbeta diversity, which derived from surviving recipient T cells and thymic progenitors. By one year post-transplant, T-cell counts and diversity largely arose from T cells that were newly produced. By about two months after transplant, alpha-beta T cells reportedly arose from several hundred graft clones that had expanded.

The TCRbeta library was prepared with unique molecular identifiers. TCRdb reanalysed the PCR reads using MiXCR and keeps one entry per CDR3 protein. The data contain 550,000 to 600,000 distinct CDR3 sequences, more than 20% of them singletons. The material was PBMCs, mostly from graft donor cells, obtained 360 days after TCRalphabeta/CD19-depleted stem cell transplant. The sequence derives from a boy younger than two who had a stem cell transplant for acute myeloid leukemia, so the T cells may come from the graft donor. The chain has TRBV29-1 and TRBJ2-7, with D unclear. CDR3 DNA: TGCAGCGTTGAAGTCGGCAGTCACTACGAGCAGTACTTC. This encodes CSVEVGSHYEQYF.